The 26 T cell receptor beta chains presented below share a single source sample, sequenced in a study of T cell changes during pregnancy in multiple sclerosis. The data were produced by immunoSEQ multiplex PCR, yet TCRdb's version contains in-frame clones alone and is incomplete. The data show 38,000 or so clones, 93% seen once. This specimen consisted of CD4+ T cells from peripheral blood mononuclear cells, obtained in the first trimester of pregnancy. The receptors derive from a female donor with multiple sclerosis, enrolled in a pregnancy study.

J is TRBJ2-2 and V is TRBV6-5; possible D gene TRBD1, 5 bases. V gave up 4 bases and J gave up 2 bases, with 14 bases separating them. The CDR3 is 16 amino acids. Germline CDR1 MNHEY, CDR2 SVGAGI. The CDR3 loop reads CASSFSPRTNTGELFF. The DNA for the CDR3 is TGTGCCAGCAGTTTTTCCCCGCGGACAAACACCGGGGAGCTGTTTTTT.

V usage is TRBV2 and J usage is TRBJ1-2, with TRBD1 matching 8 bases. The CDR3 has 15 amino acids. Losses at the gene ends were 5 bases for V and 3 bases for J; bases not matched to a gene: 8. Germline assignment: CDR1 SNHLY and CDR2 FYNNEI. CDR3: CASSTGQGGYYGYTF. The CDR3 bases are TGTGCCAGCAGTACCGGACAGGGAGGCTACTATGGCTACACCTTC.

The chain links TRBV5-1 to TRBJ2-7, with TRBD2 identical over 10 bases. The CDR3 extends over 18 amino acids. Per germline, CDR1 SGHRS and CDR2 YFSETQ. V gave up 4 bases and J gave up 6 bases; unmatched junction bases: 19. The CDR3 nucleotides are TGCGCCAGCAGCCAGGGACTAGCGCCTGGCAGAGGGACTAGCGAGCAGTACTTC. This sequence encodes CASSQGLAPGRGTSEQYF.

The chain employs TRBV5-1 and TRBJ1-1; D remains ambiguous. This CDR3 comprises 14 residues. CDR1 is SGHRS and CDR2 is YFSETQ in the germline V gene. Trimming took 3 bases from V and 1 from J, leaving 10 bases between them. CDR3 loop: CASSWESGNTEAFF. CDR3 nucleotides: TGCGCCAGCAGCTGGGAGTCCGGGAACACTGAAGCTTTCTTT.

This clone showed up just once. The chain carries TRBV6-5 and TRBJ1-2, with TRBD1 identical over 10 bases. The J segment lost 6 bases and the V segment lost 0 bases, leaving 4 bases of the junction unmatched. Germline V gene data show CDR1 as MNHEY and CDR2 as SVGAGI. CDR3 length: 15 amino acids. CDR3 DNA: TGTGCCAGCAGTTACTCGGGGACAGGGGTCGATGGCTACACCTTC. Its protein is CASSYSGTGVDGYTF.

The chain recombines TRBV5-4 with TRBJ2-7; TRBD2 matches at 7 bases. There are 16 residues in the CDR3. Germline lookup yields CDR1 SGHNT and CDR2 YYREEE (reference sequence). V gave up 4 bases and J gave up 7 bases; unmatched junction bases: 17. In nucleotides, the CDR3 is TGTGCCAGCAGCCCGGGGGGAGAAGTGTCAATTCGGGAGCAGTACTTC. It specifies CASSPGGEVSIREQYF.

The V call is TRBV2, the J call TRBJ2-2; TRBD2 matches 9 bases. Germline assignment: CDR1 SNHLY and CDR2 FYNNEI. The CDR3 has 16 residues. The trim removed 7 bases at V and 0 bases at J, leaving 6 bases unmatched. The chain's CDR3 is CASTRRGGSNTGELFF. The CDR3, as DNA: TGTGCCAGCACCCGGCGGGGGGGCTCGAACACCGGGGAGCTGTTTTTT.

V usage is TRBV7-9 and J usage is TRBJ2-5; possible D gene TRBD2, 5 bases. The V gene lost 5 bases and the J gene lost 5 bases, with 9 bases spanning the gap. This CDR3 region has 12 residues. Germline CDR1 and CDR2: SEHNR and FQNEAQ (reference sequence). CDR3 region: CASSLSAETQYF. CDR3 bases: TGTGCCAGCAGCCTTAGCGCCGAGACCCAGTACTTC.

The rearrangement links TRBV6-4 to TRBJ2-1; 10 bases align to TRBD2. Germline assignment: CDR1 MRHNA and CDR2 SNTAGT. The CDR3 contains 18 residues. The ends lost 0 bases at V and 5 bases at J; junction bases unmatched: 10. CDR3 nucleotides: TGTGCCAGCAGTGACTCTAATCCGGGACTAGCGCTCCACAATGAGCAGTTCTTC. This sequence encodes CASSDSNPGLALHNEQFF.

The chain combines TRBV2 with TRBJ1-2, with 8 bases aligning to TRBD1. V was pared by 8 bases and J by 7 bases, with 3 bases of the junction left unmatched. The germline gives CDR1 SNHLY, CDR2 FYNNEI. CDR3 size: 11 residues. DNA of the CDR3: TGTGCCAGCTCCAGGGGGCCTGGCTACACCTTC. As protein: CASSRGPGYTF. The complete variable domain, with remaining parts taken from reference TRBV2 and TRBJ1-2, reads EPEVTQTPSHQVTQMGQEVILRCVPISNHLYFYWYRQILGQKVEFLVSFYNNEISEKSEIFDDQFSVERPDGSNFTLKIRSTKLEDSAMYFCASSRGPGYTFGSGTRLTVV.

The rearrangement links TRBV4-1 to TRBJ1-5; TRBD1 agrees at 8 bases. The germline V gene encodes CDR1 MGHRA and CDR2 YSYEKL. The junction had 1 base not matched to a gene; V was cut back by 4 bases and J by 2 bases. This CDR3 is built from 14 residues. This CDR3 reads CASSPTGGNQPQHF. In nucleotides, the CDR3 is TGCGCCAGCAGCCCGACAGGGGGCAATCAGCCCCAGCATTTT.

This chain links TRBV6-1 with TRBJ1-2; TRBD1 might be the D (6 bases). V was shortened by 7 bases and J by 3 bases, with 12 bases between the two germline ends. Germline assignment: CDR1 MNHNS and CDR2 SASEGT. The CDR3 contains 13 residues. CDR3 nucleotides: TGTGCCAGCAACCAACAGGGATACTATGGCTACACCTTC. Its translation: CASNQQGYYGYTF.

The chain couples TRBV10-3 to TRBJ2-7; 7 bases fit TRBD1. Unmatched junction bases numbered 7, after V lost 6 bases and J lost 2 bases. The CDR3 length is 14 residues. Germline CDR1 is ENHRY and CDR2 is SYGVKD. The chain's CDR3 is CAIRPDRTTYEQYF. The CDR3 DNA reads TGTGCCATCAGACCGGACAGGACCACCTACGAGCAGTACTTC.

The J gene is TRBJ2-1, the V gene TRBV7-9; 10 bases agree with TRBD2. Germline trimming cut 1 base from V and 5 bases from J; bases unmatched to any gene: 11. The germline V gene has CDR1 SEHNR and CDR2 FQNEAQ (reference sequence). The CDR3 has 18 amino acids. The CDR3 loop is CASSLDRLGLATHNEQFF. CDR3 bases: TGTGCCAGCAGCTTAGATCGGTTGGGACTAGCGACCCACAATGAGCAGTTCTTC.

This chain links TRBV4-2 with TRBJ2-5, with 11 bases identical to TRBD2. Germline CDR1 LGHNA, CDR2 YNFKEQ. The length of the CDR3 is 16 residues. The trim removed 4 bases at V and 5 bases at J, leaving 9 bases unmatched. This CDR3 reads CASSPLAGGLMETQYF. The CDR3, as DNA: TGTGCCAGCAGCCCCCTAGCGGGGGGTCTCATGGAGACCCAGTACTTC.

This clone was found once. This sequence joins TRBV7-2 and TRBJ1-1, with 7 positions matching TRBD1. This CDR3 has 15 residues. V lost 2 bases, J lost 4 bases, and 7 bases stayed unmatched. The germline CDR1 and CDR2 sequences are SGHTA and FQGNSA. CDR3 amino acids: CASSLRRQGGTEAFF. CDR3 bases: TGTGCCAGCAGCTTAAGACGACAGGGTGGCACTGAAGCTTTCTTT.

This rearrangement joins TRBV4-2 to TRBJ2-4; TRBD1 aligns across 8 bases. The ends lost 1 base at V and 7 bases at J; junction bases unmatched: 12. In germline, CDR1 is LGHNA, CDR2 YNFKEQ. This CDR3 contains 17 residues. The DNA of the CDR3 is TGTGCCAGCAGCCAAGCCGACAGGGGCGGGGTAGGGAACATTCAGTACTTC. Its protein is CASSQADRGGVGNIQYF.

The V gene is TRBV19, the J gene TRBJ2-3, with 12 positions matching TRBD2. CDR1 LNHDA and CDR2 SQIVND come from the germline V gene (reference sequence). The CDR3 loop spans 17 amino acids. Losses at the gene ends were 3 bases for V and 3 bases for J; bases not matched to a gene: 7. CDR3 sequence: CASSIPPTSGSTDTQYF. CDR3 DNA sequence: TGTGCCAGTAGTATCCCCCCGACTAGCGGGAGTACAGATACGCAGTATTTT.

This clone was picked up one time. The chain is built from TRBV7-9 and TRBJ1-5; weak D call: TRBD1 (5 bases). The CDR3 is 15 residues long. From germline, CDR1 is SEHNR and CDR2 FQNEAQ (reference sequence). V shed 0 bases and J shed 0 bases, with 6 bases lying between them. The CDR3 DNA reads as TGTGCCAGCAGCTTAGCGGGGGGTAGCAATCAGCCCCAGCATTTT. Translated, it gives CASSLAGGSNQPQHF.

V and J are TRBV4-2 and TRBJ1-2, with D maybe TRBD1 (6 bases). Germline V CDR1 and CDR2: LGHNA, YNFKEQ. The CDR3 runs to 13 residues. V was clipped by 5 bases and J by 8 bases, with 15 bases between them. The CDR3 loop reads CASSTLSGVGYTF. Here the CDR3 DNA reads TGTGCCAGCAGCACCCTATCAGGGGTAGGCTACACCTTC.

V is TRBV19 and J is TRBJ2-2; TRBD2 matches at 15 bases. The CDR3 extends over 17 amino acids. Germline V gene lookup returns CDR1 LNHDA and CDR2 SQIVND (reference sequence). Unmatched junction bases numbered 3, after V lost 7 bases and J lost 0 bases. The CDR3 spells CASKGLAGGTNTGELFF. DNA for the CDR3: TGTGCCAGTAAGGGACTAGCGGGAGGAACGAACACCGGGGAGCTGTTTTTT.

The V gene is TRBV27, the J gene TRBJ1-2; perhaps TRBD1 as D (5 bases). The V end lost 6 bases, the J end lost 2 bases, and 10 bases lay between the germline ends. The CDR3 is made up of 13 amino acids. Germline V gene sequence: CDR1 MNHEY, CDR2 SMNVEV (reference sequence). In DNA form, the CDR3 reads TGTGCCAGCAGGCCGGACAAAAACTATGGCTACACCTTC. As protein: CASRPDKNYGYTF.

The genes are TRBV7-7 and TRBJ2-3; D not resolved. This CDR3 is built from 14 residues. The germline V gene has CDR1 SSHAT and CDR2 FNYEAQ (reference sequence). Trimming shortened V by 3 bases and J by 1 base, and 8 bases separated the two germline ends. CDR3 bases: TGTGCCAGCAGCTTGGGCTCCCGCACAGATACGCAGTATTTT. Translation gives CASSLGSRTDTQYF.

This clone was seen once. The CDR3 spells CASSVETGGRYNEQFF. The CDR3 coding sequence is TGTGCCAGCAGCGTAGAAACAGGGGGCCGATACAATGAGCAGTTCTTC. This rearrangement joins TRBV9 to TRBJ2-1; 9 positions agree with TRBD1. The CDR3 covers 16 residues. With V trimmed by 0 bases and J by 4 bases, 5 bases remained unmatched. Per germline, CDR1 SGDLS and CDR2 YYNGEE.

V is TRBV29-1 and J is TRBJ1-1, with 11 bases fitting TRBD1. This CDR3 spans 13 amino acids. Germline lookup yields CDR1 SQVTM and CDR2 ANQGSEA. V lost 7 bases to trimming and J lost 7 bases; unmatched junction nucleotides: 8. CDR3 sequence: CSAYTGTGGEAFF. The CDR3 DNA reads TGCAGCGCCTACACCGGGACAGGGGGTGAAGCTTTCTTT.

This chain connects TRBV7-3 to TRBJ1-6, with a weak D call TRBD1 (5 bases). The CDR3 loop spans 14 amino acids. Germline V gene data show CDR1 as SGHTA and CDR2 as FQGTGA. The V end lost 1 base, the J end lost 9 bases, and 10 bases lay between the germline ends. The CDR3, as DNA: TGTGCCAGCAGCTTAAACCCGCAGGGTTCACCCCTCCACTTT. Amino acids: CASSLNPQGSPLHF.